This T cell receptor (beta chain) was obtained from a study of T cells in Graves' hyperthyroidism and ophthalmopathy. Patients were excluded because of uncontrolled infection, other autoimmune disease, pregnancy or lactation. Extraction of PBMCs used 10 ml of fresh peripheral blood. Points from the study as a whole: Most thyroid clonotypes that were expanded above 0.001 also turned up in blood.

The V gene's germline CDR1 is WNHNN and CDR2 SYGVQD (reference sequence). Trimming cost V 4 bases and J 8 bases, with 11 bases left between them. There are 12 residues in the CDR3. TCR beta CDR3 regions were amplified from RNA transcripts. Initially, a first-round RT-PCR of the TCR CDR3 employed the HTBI primer set. Each CDR3 protein gets one entry after TCRdb re-called the multiplex PCR reads with MiXCR. Of about 840,000 distinct CDR3 sequences listed, roughly 40% are singletons. In regard to this clonotype: Its antigen remains unknown.

This clonotype was sampled from a man younger than 35 with Graves' hyperthyroidism. The chain couples TRBV10-1 to TRBJ1-2, with D maybe TRBD1 (5 bases). Source material: blood. The CDR3 nucleotides are TGCGCCAGCAGTGTCGGGGGTAAAGGCTACACCTTC. It yields the protein CASSVGGKGYTF.